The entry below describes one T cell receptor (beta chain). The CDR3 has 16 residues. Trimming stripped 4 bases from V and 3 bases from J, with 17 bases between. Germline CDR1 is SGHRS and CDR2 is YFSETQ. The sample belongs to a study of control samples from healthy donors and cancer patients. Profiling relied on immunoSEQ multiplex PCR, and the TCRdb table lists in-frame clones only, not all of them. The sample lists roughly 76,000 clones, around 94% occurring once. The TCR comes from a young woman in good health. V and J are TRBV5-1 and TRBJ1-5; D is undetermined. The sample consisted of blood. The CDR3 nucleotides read TGCGCCAGCAGCAAGGTCCCTTTGGGTTCCAATCAGCCCCAGCATTTT. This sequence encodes CASSKVPLGSNQPQHF.